One sample yielded the 9 T cell receptor beta chains listed below, sequenced in a study of T cell repertoires in cytomegalovirus infection. TCRdb re-called the reads through MiXCR, storing one row per CDR3 protein. The sample gives hundreds of thousands of distinct CDR3 sequences, about 10% of which show up once; 10% to 13% is in the top ten. Specimen: PBMCs. The source is a human donor in good health (CMV status not recorded). Some clones in this sample may be carry-over from other donors' samples.

The rearrangement uses TRBV28 and TRBJ1-5, with D possibly matching TRBD1 (6 bases). Trimming pared 4 bases from V and 3 bases from J, leaving 10 bases between. The germline gives CDR1 MDHEN, CDR2 SYDVKM. The CDR3 runs to 14 residues. The CDR3: CASSWGQPNQPQHF. CDR3 sequence (DNA): TGTGCCAGCAGTTGGGGACAACCCAATCAGCCCCAGCATTTT.

This clonotype has at least ten counts. The chain recombines TRBV6-1 with TRBJ1-1; D is uncertain. Between the trimmed V and J ends, which lost 8 bases and 7 bases, there was a span of 11 bases. In germline, CDR1 is MNHNS, CDR2 SASEGT. This CDR3 comprises 11 residues. DNA of the CDR3: TGTGCCAGCCGCTGGGAAAGTGAAGCTTTCTTT. This encodes CASRWESEAFF.

This clonotype was seen at least ten times. The genes are TRBV5-5 and TRBJ2-1; D ambiguous. CDR1 and CDR2 (germline): SGHKS, YYEKEE (reference sequence). Trimming removed 4 bases from V and 7 bases from J, with 9 bases in between. The CDR3 spans 12 residues. CDR3 loop: CASSLPRNEQFF. CDR3 nucleotides: TGTGCCAGCAGCCTTCCACGGAATGAGCAGTTCTTC.

This clonotype was counted ten times or more. J is TRBJ2-7 and V is TRBV29-1; 9 bases fit TRBD1. Germline assignment: CDR1 SQVTM and CDR2 ANQGSEA. The CDR3 length is 14 residues. Trimming removed 0 bases from V and 3 bases from J; junction bases left unmatched: 3. Here the CDR3 reads CSVEDKDRGYEQYF. CDR3 bases: TGCAGCGTTGAAGACAAGGACAGGGGCTACGAGCAGTACTTC.

This clonotype was detected a few times. With a much larger clone just one base away, this may be a read error. This sequence joins TRBV12-3 or TRBV12-4 and TRBJ1-2; D ambiguous. The V and J ends lost 5 bases and 4 bases respectively, with 17 bases between them. The CDR3 has 15 residues. Here the CDR3 DNA reads TGTGCCAGCAGTCTAGTTTTGACATGCCCCTATGGCTACACCTTC. This gives the protein CASSLVLTCPYGYTF.

At least ten counts were recorded for this clonotype. V is TRBV7-9 and J is TRBJ2-7; 8 bases agree with TRBD2. Germline V gene data show CDR1 as SEHNR and CDR2 as FQNEAQ (reference sequence). V trimming: 5 bases; J trimming: 1 base; junction bases outside the gene matches: 22. The length of the CDR3 is 20 residues. CDR3 amino acids: CASSLPGEGVAGRFSYEQYF. In nucleotides, the CDR3 is TGTGCCAGCAGCCTTCCGGGAGAGGGGGTAGCGGGGCGCTTTTCCTACGAGCAGTACTTC.

This clonotype was counted at least ten times. The V gene is TRBV19, the J gene TRBJ1-4; D unclear. CDR3 length equals 14 residues. Germline V gene sequence: CDR1 LNHDA, CDR2 SQIVND (reference sequence). Trimming stripped 6 bases from V and 4 bases from J, with 12 bases between. CDR3 region: CASSGGQFNEKLFF. Written as DNA, the CDR3 is TGTGCCAGTAGCGGCGGGCAGTTTAATGAAAAACTGTTTTTT.

On this clonotype itself: One base away lies a much larger clone, so this may be a sequencing read error. The chain links TRBV4-3 to TRBJ2-1; D remains unclear. The CDR3 contains 12 residues. Per germline, CDR1 LGHNA and CDR2 YSLEER. Trimming left V 4 bases short and J 12 bases short, with 13 bases between. The CDR3 nucleotides read TGCGCCAGCAGCCGTGACCACGGCGGGCAGTTCTTC. Translated, it gives CASSRDHGGQFF.

This clonotype has only a few counts. The gene calls are TRBV6-5 and TRBJ2-7, with D perhaps given as TRBD1 or TRBD2 (6 bases each). The V and J ends lost 5 bases and 7 bases respectively, with 21 bases between them. Germline lookup yields CDR1 MNHEY and CDR2 SVGAGI. This CDR3 has 15 residues. The CDR3 region is CASSPSRQVGREQYF. The CDR3 nucleotides read TGTGCCAGCAGTCCGTCGAGACAGGTTGGGAGGGAGCAGTACTTC.